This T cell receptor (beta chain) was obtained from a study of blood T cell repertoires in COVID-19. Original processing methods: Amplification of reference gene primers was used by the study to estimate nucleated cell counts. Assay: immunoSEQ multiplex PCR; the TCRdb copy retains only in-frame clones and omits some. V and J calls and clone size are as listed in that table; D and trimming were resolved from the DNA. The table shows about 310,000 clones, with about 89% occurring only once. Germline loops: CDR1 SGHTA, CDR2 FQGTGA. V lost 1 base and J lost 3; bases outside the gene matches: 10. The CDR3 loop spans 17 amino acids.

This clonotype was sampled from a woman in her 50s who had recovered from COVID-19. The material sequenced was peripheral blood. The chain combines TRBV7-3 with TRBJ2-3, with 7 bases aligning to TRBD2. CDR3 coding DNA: TGTGCCAGCAGCTTAAGCCGCAGCGGGATAGGTACAGATACGCAGTATTTT. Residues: CASSLSRSGIGTDTQYF.